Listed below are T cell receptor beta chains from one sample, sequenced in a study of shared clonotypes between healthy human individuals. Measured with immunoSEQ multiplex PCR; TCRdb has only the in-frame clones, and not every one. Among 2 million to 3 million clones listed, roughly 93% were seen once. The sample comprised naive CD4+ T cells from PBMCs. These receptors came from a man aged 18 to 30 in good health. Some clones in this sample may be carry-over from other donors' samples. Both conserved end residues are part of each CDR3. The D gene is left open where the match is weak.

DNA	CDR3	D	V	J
TGTGCCAGCAGTCCTATGGACAGGGGAAGTATGGAGCTGTTTTTT	CASSPMDRGSMELFF	TRBD1	TRBV28	TRBJ2-2
TGTGCCATCAGTTCACTTAACACCGGGGAGCTGTTTTTT	CAISSLNTGELFF	NA	TRBV10-3	TRBJ2-2
TGTGCCACCAGCAGAGATATAATCCTGGGGGCCTACGAGCAGTACTTC	CATSRDIILGAYEQYF	NA	TRBV15	TRBJ2-7
TGTGCCAGCCGGGAGGCAAGTCGGTACTATGGCTACACCTTC	CASREASRYYGYTF	NA	TRBV6-1	TRBJ1-2
TGTGCCTGGAAGAGTAGTGGATACACTGAAGCTTTCTTT	CAWKSSGYTEAFF	NA	TRBV30	TRBJ1-1
TGTGCCAGCAGCGGACTAGCGGGAGGGCCCGGGTACGAGCAGTACTTC	CASSGLAGGPGYEQYF	TRBD2	TRBV27	TRBJ2-7
TGTGCCAGCAGCTACCGGGACAGGGGTAGGGATGAGCAGTTCTTC	CASSYRDRGRDEQFF	TRBD1	TRBV6-5	TRBJ2-1
TGTGCCAGCAGCGACAGGGGGGCCAACGTCCTGACTTTC	CASSDRGANVLTF	NA	TRBV7-9	TRBJ2-6
TGTGCCAGCTCACCAAAATCGTATAGCTCCTACGAGCAGTACTTC	CASSPKSYSSYEQYF	NA	TRBV18	TRBJ2-7
TGTGCCAGCAGCGAACAGGGAACCACGCGCGGAAACACCATATATTTT	CASSEQGTTRGNTIYF	NA	TRBV4-2	TRBJ1-3
TGCGCCAGCAGCTCCGGGACAGGAGCCTACGAGCAGTACTTC	CASSSGTGAYEQYF	TRBD1	TRBV5-1	TRBJ2-7
TGTGCCAGCAACCCACAGGGGGCCTCCGGGGAGCTGTTTTTT	CASNPQGASGELFF	TRBD1	TRBV9	TRBJ2-2
TGTGCCAGCACCAGGGGGCTGGCGGGTCTCTCCTACAATGAGCAGTTCTTC	CASTRGLAGLSYNEQFF	TRBD1	TRBV7-2	TRBJ2-1